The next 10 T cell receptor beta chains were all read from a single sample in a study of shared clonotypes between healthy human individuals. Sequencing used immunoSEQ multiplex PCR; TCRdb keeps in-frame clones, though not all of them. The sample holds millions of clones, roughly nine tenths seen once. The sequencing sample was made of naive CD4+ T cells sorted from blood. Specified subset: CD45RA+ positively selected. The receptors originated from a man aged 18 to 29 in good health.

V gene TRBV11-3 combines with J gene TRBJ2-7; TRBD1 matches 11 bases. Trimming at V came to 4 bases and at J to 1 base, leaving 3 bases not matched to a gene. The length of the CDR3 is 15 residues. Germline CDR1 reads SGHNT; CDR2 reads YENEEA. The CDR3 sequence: CASSSGQGASYEQYF. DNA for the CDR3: TGTGCCAGCAGCTCCGGACAGGGGGCGTCCTACGAGCAGTACTTC.

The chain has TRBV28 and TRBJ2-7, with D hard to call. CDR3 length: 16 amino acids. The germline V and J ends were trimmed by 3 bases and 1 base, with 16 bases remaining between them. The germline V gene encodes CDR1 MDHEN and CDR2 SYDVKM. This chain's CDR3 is CASSLAGSYLSYEQYF. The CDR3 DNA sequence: TGTGCCAGCAGTTTGGCCGGGTCTTACCTTTCCTACGAGCAGTACTTC.

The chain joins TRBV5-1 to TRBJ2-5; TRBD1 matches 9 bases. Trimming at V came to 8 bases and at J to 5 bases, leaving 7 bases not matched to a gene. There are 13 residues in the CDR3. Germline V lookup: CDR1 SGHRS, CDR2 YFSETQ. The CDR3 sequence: CASRQGVAETQYF. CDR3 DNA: TGCGCCAGTAGACAGGGGGTGGCCGAGACCCAGTACTTC.

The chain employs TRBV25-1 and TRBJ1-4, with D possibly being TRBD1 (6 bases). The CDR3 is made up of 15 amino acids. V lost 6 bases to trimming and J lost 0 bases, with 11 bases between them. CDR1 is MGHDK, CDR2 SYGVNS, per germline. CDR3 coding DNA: TGTGCCAGCAGCCACTCAGGGGCAACTAATGAAAAACTGTTTTTT. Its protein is CASSHSGATNEKLFF.

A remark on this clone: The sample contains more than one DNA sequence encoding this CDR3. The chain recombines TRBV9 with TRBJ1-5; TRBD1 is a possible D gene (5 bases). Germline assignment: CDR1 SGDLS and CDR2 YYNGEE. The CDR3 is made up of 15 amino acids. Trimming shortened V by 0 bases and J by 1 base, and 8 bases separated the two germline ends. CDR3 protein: CASSVGGESNQPQHF. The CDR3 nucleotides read TGTGCCAGCAGCGTAGGAGGGGAGAGCAATCAGCCCCAGCATTTT.

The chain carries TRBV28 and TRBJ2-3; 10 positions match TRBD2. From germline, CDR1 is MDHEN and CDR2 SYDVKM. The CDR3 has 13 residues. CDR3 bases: TGTATGAGTGGTAGCGGGGGGTCAGATACGCAGTATTTT. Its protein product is CMSGSGGSDTQYF.

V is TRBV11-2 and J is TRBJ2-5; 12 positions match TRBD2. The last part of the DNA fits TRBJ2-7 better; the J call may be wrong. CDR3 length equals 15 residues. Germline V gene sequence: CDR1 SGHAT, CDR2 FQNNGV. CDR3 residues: CASSLALAGGYEQYF. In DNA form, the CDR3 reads TGTGCCAGCAGCTTAGCTCTAGCGGGAGGGTACGAGCAGTACTTC.

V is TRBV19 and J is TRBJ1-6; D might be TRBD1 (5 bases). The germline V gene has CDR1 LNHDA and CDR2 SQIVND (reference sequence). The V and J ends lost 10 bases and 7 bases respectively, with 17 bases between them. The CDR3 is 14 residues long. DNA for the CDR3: TGTGCCACAGCGGACGGGGGGACGAATTCACCCCTCCACTTT. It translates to CATADGGTNSPLHF. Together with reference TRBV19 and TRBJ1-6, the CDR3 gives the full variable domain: DGGITQSPKYLFRKEGQNVTLSCEQNLNHDAMYWYRQDPGQGLRLIYYSQIVNDFQKGDIAEGYSVSREKKESFPLTVTSAQKNPTAFYLCATADGGTNSPLHFGNGTRLTVT.

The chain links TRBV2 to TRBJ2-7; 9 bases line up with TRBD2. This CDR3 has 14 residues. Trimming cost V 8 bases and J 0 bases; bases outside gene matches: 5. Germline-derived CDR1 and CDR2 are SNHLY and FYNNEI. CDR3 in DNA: TGTGCCAGCCAGCGGGAGGCGAGCTCCTACGAGCAGTACTTC. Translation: CASQREASSYEQYF.

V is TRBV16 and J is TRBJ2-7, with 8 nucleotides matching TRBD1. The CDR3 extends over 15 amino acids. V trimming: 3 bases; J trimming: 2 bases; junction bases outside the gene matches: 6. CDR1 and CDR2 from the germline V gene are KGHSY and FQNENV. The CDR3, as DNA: TGTGCCAGCAGCCAGCCACGGACAGGGACCTACGAGCAGTACTTC. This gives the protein CASSQPRTGTYEQYF. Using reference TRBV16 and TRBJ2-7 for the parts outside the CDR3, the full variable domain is GEEVAQTPKHLVRGEGQKAKLYCAPIKGHSYVFWYQQVLKNEFKFLISFQNENVFDETGMPKERFSAKCLPNSPCSLEIQATKLEDSAVYFCASSQPRTGTYEQYFGPGTRLTVT.